These 4 T cell receptor beta chains came from one sample sequenced in a study of OX40 agonist ivuxolimab in advanced cancers. The library was built by means of the immunoSEQ multiplex PCR assay. TCRdb's version of the immuneACCESS table is confined to in-frame rearrangements and falls short of the full clone set. An unresolved V gene accounts for under half of the shortfall where checked; the remainder is of unknown origin. Present in this sample are 55,000 to 70,000 clones, about 85% of which were seen just once. The top ten constitute under 1.5% of the sample. Specimen: CD4+ or CD8+ T cells sorted from blood, collected in a trial of the OX40 agonist ivuxolimab. The receptors were sampled from an adult with an advanced solid tumor such as melanoma, head and neck, liver or kidney cancer.

This sequence joins TRBV7-2 and TRBJ2-2; 7 bases match TRBD1. V lost 5 bases and J lost 4; bases outside the gene matches: 10. CDR1 and CDR2 from the germline V gene are SGHTA and FQGNSA. The CDR3 spans 16 residues. CDR3 in amino acids: CASSRDRDRITGELFF. The CDR3, as DNA: TGTGCCAGCAGCCGAGACAGGGATCGGATCACCGGGGAGCTGTTTTTT.

The genes are TRBV11-3 and TRBJ2-1, with D uncertain. V was shortened by 8 bases and J by 2 bases, with 22 bases between the two germline ends. The CDR3 loop spans 17 amino acids. Germline V gives CDR1 SGHNT, CDR2 YENEEA. CDR3 bases: TGTGCCAGCGGACCGGGCCCGAACTCCCCAACCTACAATGAGCAGTTCTTC. Translation gives CASGPGPNSPTYNEQFF.

CDR3 protein: CASSPARRVQETQYF. The CDR3 DNA is TGTGCCAGCAGCCCCGCTCGGAGGGTACAAGAGACCCAGTACTTC. J is TRBJ2-5 and V is TRBV7-9, with a weak D call TRBD2 (6 bases). Germline V gives CDR1 SEHNR, CDR2 FQNEAQ (reference sequence). The V and J ends lost 5 bases and 2 bases respectively, with 15 bases between them. The CDR3 extends over 15 amino acids.

Worth noting for this clone: The germline gene is not matched at one end of the junction; a read error may be the cause. V gene TRBV6-5 combines with J gene TRBJ2-3; the D is unclear. CDR3 length: 15 residues. Germline CDR1 and CDR2: MNHEY and SVGAGI. CDR3 sequence: CASSDSTSSTDTQYF. The DNA of the CDR3 is TGTGCCAGCAGTGACTCGACCTCCAGCACAGATACGCAGTATTTT.